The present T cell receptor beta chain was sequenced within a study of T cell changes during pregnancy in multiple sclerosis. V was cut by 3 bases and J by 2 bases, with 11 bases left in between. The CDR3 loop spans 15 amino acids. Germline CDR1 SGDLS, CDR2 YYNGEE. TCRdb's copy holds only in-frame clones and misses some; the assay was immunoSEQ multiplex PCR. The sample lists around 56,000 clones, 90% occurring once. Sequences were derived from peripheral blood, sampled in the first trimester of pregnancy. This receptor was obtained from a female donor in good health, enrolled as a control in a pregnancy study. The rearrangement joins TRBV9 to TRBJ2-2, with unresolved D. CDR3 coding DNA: TGTGCCAGCAGCGCGACATCCTACAACACCGGGGAGCTGTTTTTT. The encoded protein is CASSATSYNTGELFF.